This passage covers 8 T cell receptor beta chains from one sample sequenced in a study of OX40 agonist ivuxolimab in advanced cancers. TCRdb keeps only in-frame clones here, not all; method: immunoSEQ multiplex PCR. The profile covers about 94,000 clones, with 91% appearing a single time and around 0.86% taken by the ten largest. The source was CD4+ or CD8+ T cells sorted from blood, collected in a trial of the OX40 agonist ivuxolimab. The receptors here all came from an adult with an advanced solid tumor such as melanoma, head and neck, liver or kidney cancer.

The genes are TRBV6-1 and TRBJ1-2; a weak D match, TRBD1 (6 bases). In germline, CDR1 is MNHNS, CDR2 SASEGT. V was clipped by 7 bases and J by 3 bases, with 12 bases between them. This CDR3 has 13 amino acids. CDR3 in amino acids: CASNPGVDYGYTF. As DNA, the CDR3 is TGTGCCAGCAATCCAGGGGTCGACTATGGCTACACCTTC.

The chain links TRBV11-3 to TRBJ2-7; D is possibly TRBD2 (6 bases). This CDR3 is built from 16 residues. Deletions cut 2 bases from V and 1 base from J, with 15 bases between. Germline CDR1 and CDR2: SGHNT and YENEEA. The CDR3 loop is CASSLSGSGYSYEQYF. The CDR3 DNA follows: TGTGCCAGCAGCTTATCTGGTAGCGGATATTCCTACGAGCAGTACTTC.

The V call is TRBV28, the J call TRBJ2-1, with D perhaps assigned TRBD1 or TRBD2 (6 bases each). The ends were cut back, 1 base at V and 9 bases at J, with 16 bases in the middle. This CDR3 is 15 amino acids long. Germline CDR1 reads MDHEN; CDR2 reads SYDVKM. Written as DNA, the CDR3 is TGTGCCAGCAGTTTATCCTATAAGGGGGGTAGTGAGCAGTTCTTC. Translation gives CASSLSYKGGSEQFF.

The chain employs TRBV7-2 and TRBJ2-7, with 10 nucleotides matching TRBD1. CDR1 SGHTA and CDR2 FQGNSA come from the germline V gene. The V and J ends lost 1 base and 6 bases, in that order; junction bases with no gene match: 6. The CDR3 length is 15 residues. The CDR3 nucleotides are TGTGCCAGCAGCTTAGAGGGGACAGGGGTCCGCGAGCAGTACTTC. Translating it yields CASSLEGTGVREQYF.

The chain employs TRBV21-1 and TRBJ1-3. TRBV21-1 is marked as a pseudogene. This CDR3 is 13 amino acids long. CDR3 amino acids: CASSKSTGNTIYF. CDR3 bases: TGTGCCAGCAGCAAATCTACGGGAAACACCATATATTTT.

This clone came up once. Compared with germline, one end of the junction differs, possibly owing to a read error. The chain joins TRBV6-5 to TRBJ2-7; TRBD1 agrees at 7 bases. Germline V gives CDR1 MNHEY, CDR2 SVGAGI. The CDR3 contains 11 residues. The CDR3, as DNA: TGTGCCAGCAGTGAGGGGGCTGTGGGGCACTTC. This gives the protein CASSEGAVGHF.

The gene calls are TRBV10-3 and TRBJ1-2, with D possibly TRBD1 on 5 matching bases. Germline V gene lookup returns CDR1 ENHRY and CDR2 SYGVKD. CDR3 length equals 15 residues. The V gene lost 0 bases and the J gene lost 8 bases, with 16 bases spanning the gap. DNA for the CDR3: TGTGCCATCAGTGAGTCGACGGGGGTTGTTGACGGCTACACCTTC. Translation gives CAISESTGVVDGYTF.

The CDR3 sequence: CASSQLTGNQPQHF. For the CDR3, the DNA is TGCGCCAGCAGCCAGTTAACAGGGAATCAGCCCCAGCATTTT. The gene calls are TRBV4-1 and TRBJ1-5; the D gene is possibly TRBD1 (6 bases). This CDR3 has 14 residues. The germline V gene has CDR1 MGHRA and CDR2 YSYEKL. V lost 3 bases and J 4 bases, leaving 10 bases between the germline ends.